This TCR beta chain was retrieved from a study of spatial heterogeneity in lung cancer. The presence of a unique molecular identifier marked each TCR cDNA molecule. TCRdb re-called the 5' RACE reads with MiXCR, one entry per CDR3 protein. The data hold around 92,000 distinct CDR3 sequences, with approximately 12% observed a single time. Time point specified: sample taken at primary tumor resection. Whole RNA came from tumor, nontumor lung or frozen PBMC and was sequenced without being sorted. This clonotype was counted a few times. The specimen was PBMCs, collected at surgery. The receptor's source is a male donor with early-stage non-small cell lung cancer.

The chain's CDR3 is CASSPARQGVYF. The DNA of the CDR3 is TGTGCCAGCAGTCCGGCGAGACAGGGCGTCTACTTC. The gene calls are TRBV28 and TRBJ2-7, with TRBD1 identical over 7 bases. This CDR3 region has 12 residues. The ends lost 5 bases at V and 13 bases at J; junction bases unmatched: 11. Germline CDR1 MDHEN, CDR2 SYDVKM.